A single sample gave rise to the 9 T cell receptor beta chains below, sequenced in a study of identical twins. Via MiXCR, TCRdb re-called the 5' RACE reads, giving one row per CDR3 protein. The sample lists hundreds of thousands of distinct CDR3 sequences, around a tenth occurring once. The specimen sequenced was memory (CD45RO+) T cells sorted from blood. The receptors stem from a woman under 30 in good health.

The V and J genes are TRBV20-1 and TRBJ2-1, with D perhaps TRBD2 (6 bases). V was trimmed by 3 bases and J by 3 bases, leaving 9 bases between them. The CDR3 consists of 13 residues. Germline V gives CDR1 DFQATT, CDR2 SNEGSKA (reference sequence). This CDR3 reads CSASPGGYNEQFF. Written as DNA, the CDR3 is TGCAGTGCTAGTCCCGGGGGCTACAATGAGCAGTTCTTC.

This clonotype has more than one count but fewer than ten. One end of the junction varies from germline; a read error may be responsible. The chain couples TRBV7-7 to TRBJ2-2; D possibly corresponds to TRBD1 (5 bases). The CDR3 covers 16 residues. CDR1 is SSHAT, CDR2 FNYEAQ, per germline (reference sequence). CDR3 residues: CASSQAGPGLTGELFF. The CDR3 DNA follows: TGTGCTAGCAGCCAAGCTGGACCAGGGCTGACCGGGGAGCTGTTTTTT.

CDR3 nucleotides: TGTGCCAGCAGCTTGGAGGGGGGACCCTCTGGGGCCAACGTCCTGACTTTC. It yields the protein CASSLEGGPSGANVLTF. This chain connects TRBV5-5 to TRBJ2-6; the D call may be TRBD1 or TRBD2 (6 bases each). The CDR3 length is 17 residues. Germline V CDR1 and CDR2: SGHKS, YYEKEE (reference sequence). The ends were cut back, 0 bases at V and 0 bases at J, with 10 bases in the middle.

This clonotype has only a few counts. CDR3 bases: TGCAGTGCTAACCCTTCGGGACAGGCCAGGGAGACCCAGTACTTC. This gives the protein CSANPSGQARETQYF. The chain recombines TRBV20-1 with TRBJ2-5; 8 nucleotides align to TRBD1. The CDR3 runs to 15 residues. Germline V CDR1 and CDR2: DFQATT, SNEGSKA (reference sequence). Unmatched junction bases numbered 12, after V lost 4 bases and J lost 5 bases.

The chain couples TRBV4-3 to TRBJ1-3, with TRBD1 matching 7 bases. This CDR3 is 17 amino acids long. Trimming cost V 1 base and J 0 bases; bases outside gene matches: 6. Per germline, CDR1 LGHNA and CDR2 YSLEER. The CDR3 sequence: CASSQVGQAISGNTIYF. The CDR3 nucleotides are TGCGCCAGCAGCCAAGTTGGACAGGCAATCTCTGGAAACACCATATATTTT.

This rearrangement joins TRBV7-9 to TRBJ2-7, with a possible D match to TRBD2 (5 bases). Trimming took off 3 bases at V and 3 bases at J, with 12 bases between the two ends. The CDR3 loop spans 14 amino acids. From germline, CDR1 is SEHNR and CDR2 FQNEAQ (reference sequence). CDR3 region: CASSFGGQGYEQYF. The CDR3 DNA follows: TGTGCCAGCAGCTTTGGCGGGCAAGGCTACGAGCAGTACTTC. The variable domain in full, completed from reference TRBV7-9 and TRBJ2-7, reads DTGVSQNPRHKITKRGQNVTFRCDPISEHNRLYWYRQTLGQGPEFLTYFQNEAQLEKSRLLSDRFSAERPKGSFSTLEIQRTEQGDSAMYLCASSFGGQGYEQYFGPGTRLTVT.

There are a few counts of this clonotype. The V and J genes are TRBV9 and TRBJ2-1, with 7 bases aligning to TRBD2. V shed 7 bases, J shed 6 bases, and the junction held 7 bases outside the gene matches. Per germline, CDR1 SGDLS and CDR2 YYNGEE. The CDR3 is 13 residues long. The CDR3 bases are TGTGCCAGCGGGCTAGCGGATTCCAATGAGCAGTTCTTC. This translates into CASGLADSNEQFF.

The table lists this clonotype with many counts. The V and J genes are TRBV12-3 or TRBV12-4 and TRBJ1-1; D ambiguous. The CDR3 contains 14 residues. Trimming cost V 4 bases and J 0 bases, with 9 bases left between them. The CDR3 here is CASSSSSMNTEAFF. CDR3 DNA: TGTGCCAGCAGTTCATCGTCCATGAACACTGAAGCTTTCTTT.

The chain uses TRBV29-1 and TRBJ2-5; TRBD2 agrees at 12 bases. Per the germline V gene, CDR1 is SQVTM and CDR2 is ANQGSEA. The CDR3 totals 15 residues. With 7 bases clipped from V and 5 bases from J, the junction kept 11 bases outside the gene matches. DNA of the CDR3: TGCAGCGCGATACTAGCGGGGGGTGTTGTGGAGACCCAGTACTTC. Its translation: CSAILAGGVVETQYF.